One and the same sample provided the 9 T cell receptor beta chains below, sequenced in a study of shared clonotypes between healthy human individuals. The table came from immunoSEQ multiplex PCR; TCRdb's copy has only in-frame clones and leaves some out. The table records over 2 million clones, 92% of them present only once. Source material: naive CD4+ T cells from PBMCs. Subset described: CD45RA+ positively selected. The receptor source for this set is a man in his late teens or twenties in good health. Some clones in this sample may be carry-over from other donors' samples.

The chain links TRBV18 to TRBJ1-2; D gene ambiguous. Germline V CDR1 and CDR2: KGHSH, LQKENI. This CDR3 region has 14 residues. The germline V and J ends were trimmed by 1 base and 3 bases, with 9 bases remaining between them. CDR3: CASSPLAADYGYTF. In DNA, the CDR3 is TGTGCCAGCTCACCACTGGCCGCCGACTATGGCTACACCTTC. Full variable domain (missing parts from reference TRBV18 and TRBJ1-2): NAGVMQNPRHLVRRRGQEARLRCSPMKGHSHVYWYRQLPEEGLKFMVYLQKENIIDESGMPKERFSAEFPKEGPSILRIQQVVRGDSAAYFCASSPLAADYGYTFGSGTRLTVV.

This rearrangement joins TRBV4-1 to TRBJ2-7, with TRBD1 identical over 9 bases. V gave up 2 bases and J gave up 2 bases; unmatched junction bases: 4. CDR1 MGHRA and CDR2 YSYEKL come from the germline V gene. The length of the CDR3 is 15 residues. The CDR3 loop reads CASSQTGDRAYEQYF. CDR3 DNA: TGCGCCAGCAGCCAAACAGGGGACAGGGCCTACGAGCAGTACTTC.

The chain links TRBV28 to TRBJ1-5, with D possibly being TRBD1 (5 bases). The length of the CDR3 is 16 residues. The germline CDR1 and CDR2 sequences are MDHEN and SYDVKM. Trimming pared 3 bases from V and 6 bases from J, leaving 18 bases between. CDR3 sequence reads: CASSLSLGQGLQPQHF. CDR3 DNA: TGTGCCAGCAGTTTGTCTCTGGGGCAAGGACTTCAGCCCCAGCATTTT.

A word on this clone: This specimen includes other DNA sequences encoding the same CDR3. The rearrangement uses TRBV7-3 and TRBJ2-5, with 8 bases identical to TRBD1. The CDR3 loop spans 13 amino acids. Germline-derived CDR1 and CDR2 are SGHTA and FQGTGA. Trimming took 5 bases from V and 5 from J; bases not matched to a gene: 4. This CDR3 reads CASSPGGLETQYF. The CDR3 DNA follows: TGTGCCAGCAGCCCAGGGGGCTTGGAGACCCAGTACTTC.

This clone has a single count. This CDR3 reads CASSPRMLSGAAVGEQYF. The CDR3 coding sequence is TGCGCCAGCAGCCCAAGGATGCTGAGTGGGGCCGCGGTGGGGGAGCAGTACTTC. This rearrangement joins TRBV5-1 to TRBJ2-7, with a possible D match to TRBD1 (5 bases). CDR1 SGHRS and CDR2 YFSETQ come from the germline V gene. V was trimmed by 4 bases and J by 7 bases, leaving 30 bases between them. The CDR3 covers 18 residues.

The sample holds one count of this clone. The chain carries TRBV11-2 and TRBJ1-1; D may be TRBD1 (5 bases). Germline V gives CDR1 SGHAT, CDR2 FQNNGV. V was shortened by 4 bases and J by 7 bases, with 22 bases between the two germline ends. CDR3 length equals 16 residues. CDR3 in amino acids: CASSSLRDGPSLEAFF. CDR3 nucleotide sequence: TGTGCCAGCAGCTCACTCAGGGACGGACCCAGCCTTGAAGCTTTCTTT. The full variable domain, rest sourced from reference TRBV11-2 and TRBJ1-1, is EAGVAQSPRYKIIEKRQSVAFWCNPISGHATLYWYQQILGQGPKLLIQFQNNGVVDDSQLPKDRFSAERLKGVDSTLKIQPAKLEDSAVYLCASSSLRDGPSLEAFFGQGTRLTVV.

The CDR3 spells CALWGGMNTEAFF. For the CDR3, the DNA is TGTGCCTTATGGGGGGGCATGAACACTGAAGCTTTCTTT. The chain uses TRBV7-9 and TRBJ1-1, with a weak D call TRBD1 (6 bases). V was pared by 11 bases and J by 0 bases, with 13 bases between. Germline assignment: CDR1 SEHNR and CDR2 FQNEAQ (reference sequence). The length of the CDR3 is 13 residues.

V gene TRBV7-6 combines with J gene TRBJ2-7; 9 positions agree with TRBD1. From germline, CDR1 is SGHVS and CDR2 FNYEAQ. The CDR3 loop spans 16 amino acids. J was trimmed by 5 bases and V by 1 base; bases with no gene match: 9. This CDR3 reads CASSLVTGGGKNEQYF. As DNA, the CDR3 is TGTGCCAGCAGCTTAGTAACAGGGGGCGGGAAAAACGAGCAGTACTTC.

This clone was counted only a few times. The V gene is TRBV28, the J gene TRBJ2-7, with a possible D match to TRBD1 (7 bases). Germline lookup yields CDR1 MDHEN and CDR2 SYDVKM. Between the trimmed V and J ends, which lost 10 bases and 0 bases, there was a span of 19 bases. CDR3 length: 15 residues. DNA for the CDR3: TGTGCCACCGTGCCCAGGGGGACTGGCTCCTACGAGCAGTACTTC. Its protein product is CATVPRGTGSYEQYF.